These T cell receptor beta chains were read from a single sample in a study of T cell responses to AZD1222 COVID-19 vaccine. TCRdb keeps only in-frame clones here, not all; method: immunoSEQ multiplex PCR. The sample includes approximately 150,000 clones, around nine tenths seen only once; the top ten take roughly 1.7%. Sample: peripheral blood, taken 28 days after the second AZD1222 dose. The receptors were sampled from an adult who received the AZD1222 COVID-19 vaccine. Each CDR3 is given with its conserved first and last residue. D genes are given only for firm matches. The size of a clone is reported for some rows only, either as once, few or many, or as a class for expanded clones.

.	TRBV3-1/TRBV3-2	TRBJ2-6	.	TGTGCCAGCAGCTGGGCCCTCTCTGGGGCCAACGTCCTGACTTTC	CASSWALSGANVLTF
TRBD2	TRBV7-9	TRBJ2-1	.	TGTGCCAGCAGCTTGACTAGCGGGAGTTCGAATGAGCAGTTCTTC	CASSLTSGSSNEQFF
TRBD1	TRBV7-2	TRBJ1-1	.	TGTGCCAGCAGCTTAGCTACAGGGGCCCCGAGGACTGAAGCTTTCTTT	CASSLATGAPRTEAFF
TRBD2	TRBV10-3	TRBJ2-1	.	TGTGCCATCACCGAGGGACTAGCGGGTTACAATGAGCAGTTCTTC	CAITEGLAGYNEQFF
TRBD1	TRBV6-1	TRBJ2-5	.	TGTGCCAGCAGTGAATTCCGGGACAGGGTTAGCCAAGAGACCCAGTACTTC	CASSEFRDRVSQETQYF
.	TRBV19	TRBJ1-1	.	TGTGCCAGTTTCGTGGGTATAGGCACTGAAGCTTTCTTT	CASFVGIGTEAFF
TRBD1	TRBV27	TRBJ1-2	.	TGTGCCAGCAGTCACTCGACAGGGGGCGACTATGGCTACACCTTC	CASSHSTGGDYGYTF
.	TRBV27	TRBJ2-1	.	TGTGCCAGCACCTCCAGAATTTCCTACAATGAGCAGTTCTTC	CASTSRISYNEQFF
.	TRBV7-9	TRBJ2-3	once	TGTGCCAGCAGTTCGGGACTGAGCACAGATACGCAGTATTTT	CASSSGLSTDTQYF
.	TRBV7-9	TRBJ2-5	.	TGTGCCAGCGCCCGGGGTCTCTCAGATGAGACCCAGTACTTC	CASARGLSDETQYF
.	TRBV19	TRBJ2-2	.	TGTGCCAGTAGGACAATACAGGGAACCGGGGAGCTGTTTTTT	CASRTIQGTGELFF
.	TRBV12-3/TRBV12-4	TRBJ1-2	.	TGTGCCAGCAGTCGCTCGACAGAGTATGGCTACACCTTC	CASSRSTEYGYTF
.	TRBV27	TRBJ2-7	.	TGTGCCAGCAGTTTGGCAGGAATTGGGCTCTACGAGCAGTACTTC	CASSLAGIGLYEQYF
.	TRBV7-2	TRBJ1-1	.	TGTGCCAGCAGCTTTGCAGGGCGAGGCACTGAAGCTTTCTTT	CASSFAGRGTEAFF
.	TRBV3-1/TRBV3-2	TRBJ2-1	.	TGTGCCAGCAGCCAGCCCCCCCGGGACGAGGTCCATGAGCAGTTCTTC	CASSQPPRDEVHEQFF
.	TRBV19	TRBJ1-1	.	TGTGCCAGTAGTATGGAGATGTGGACTGAAGCTTTCTTT	CASSMEMWTEAFF
TRBD1	TRBV4-2	TRBJ1-3	few	TGTGCCAGCAGCCAAGGCAGGGGGACTGGAAACACCATATATTTT	CASSQGRGTGNTIYF
.	TRBV6-2/TRBV6-3	TRBJ1-5	.	TGTGCCAGCAGTTACGGGCCGCAGGGTCGTAGCAATCAGCCCCAGCATTTT	CASSYGPQGRSNQPQHF
TRBD2	TRBV9	TRBJ2-5	.	TGTGCCAGCACCAAGGGGGGGCTAGCGGGAAAGGAGACCCAGTACTTC	CASTKGGLAGKETQYF
TRBD2	TRBV11-3	TRBJ2-1	few	TGTGCCAGCAGCACGGGACTAGGGAACAATGAGCAGTTCTTC	CASSTGLGNNEQFF
.	TRBV5-1	TRBJ1-1	few	TGCGCCAGCAGCTTGGCCTCAATGGGGGCACGCCACACTGAAGCTTTCTTT	CASSLASMGARHTEAFF
.	TRBV9	TRBJ2-3	.	TGTGCCAGCAGCGTAGATAAACAAAGGGGCACAGATACGCAGTATTTT	CASSVDKQRGTDTQYF
TRBD1	TRBV27	TRBJ1-2	.	TGTGCCAGCAGTCCCGACAGGGGAAATGGCTACACCTTC	CASSPDRGNGYTF
TRBD1	TRBV19	TRBJ1-2	.	TGTGCCAGTAGTATTGGGGACAGGAGGGACCGTGGCTACACCTTC	CASSIGDRRDRGYTF
.	TRBV27	TRBJ1-5	once	TGTGCCAGCAGTTGGGGCGGAAATCAGCCCCAGCATTTT	CASSWGGNQPQHF
.	TRBV7-9	TRBJ2-1	.	TGTGCCAGCAGCTTACCCGCCTCGGGAGTGTATGAGCAGTTCTTC	CASSLPASGVYEQFF
.	TRBV28	TRBJ2-7	few	TGTGCCAGCAGCTCCGGGGAGGCCTTCTTCCACGAGCAGTACTTC	CASSSGEAFFHEQYF
.	TRBV11-2	TRBJ1-1	.	TGTGCCAGCAGCTCCCCTCGTTACACTGAAGCTTTCTTT	CASSSPRYTEAFF
.	TRBV5-1	TRBJ2-1	few	TGCGCCAGCAGCTTGGCCGGTCGGGTTGAGCAGTTCTTC	CASSLAGRVEQFF
.	TRBV6-2/TRBV6-3	TRBJ1-2	.	TGTGCCAGCAGCCGGGGCGACTATGGCTACACCTTC	CASSRGDYGYTF
.	TRBV7-9	TRBJ1-2	.	TGTGCCAGCAGCTCCCGGGATTACGGCTACACCTTC	CASSSRDYGYTF
.	TRBV11-2	TRBJ1-6	once	TGTGCCAGCAGCTGGAGCATACCTTTTTCACCCCTCCACTTT	CASSWSIPFSPLHF
.	TRBV12-3/TRBV12-4	TRBJ2-3	.	TGTGCCAGCATGGCTTCAGATACGCAGTATTTT	CASMASDTQYF
.	TRBV7-2	TRBJ2-5	few	TGTGCCAGCAGCTTCGGGTTACAAGAGACCCAGTACTTC	CASSFGLQETQYF
.	TRBV28	TRBJ1-5	few	TGTGCCAGCAGTTTATTCACAGGGTACAGCAATCAGCCCCAGCATTTT	CASSLFTGYSNQPQHF
.	TRBV2	TRBJ1-2	.	TGTGCCAGCAGACGGGCCTGGCCCAAGGCCTATGGCTACACCTTC	CASRRAWPKAYGYTF
.	TRBV7-2	TRBJ2-1	.	TGTGCCAGCAGCTTGATTCATGGCAATGAGCAGTTCTTC	CASSLIHGNEQFF
.	TRBV6-6	TRBJ1-2	.	TGTGCCAGCAATATCCTCGGGGACTATGGCTACACCTTC	CASNILGDYGYTF
.	TRBV5-1	TRBJ1-1	once	TGCGCCAGCAGCTTTCTTATTCGGCGGACGAGAGCTGAAGCTTTCTTT	CASSFLIRRTRAEAFF
TRBD1	TRBV6-1	TRBJ1-1	.	TGTGCCAGCAGTGAAGGGACAGGACCACCGTCTCAAGCTTTCTTT	CASSEGTGPPSQAFF
.	TRBV14	TRBJ1-2	.	TGTGCCAGCAGCCAAAGCCTGAACTATGGCTACACCTTC	CASSQSLNYGYTF